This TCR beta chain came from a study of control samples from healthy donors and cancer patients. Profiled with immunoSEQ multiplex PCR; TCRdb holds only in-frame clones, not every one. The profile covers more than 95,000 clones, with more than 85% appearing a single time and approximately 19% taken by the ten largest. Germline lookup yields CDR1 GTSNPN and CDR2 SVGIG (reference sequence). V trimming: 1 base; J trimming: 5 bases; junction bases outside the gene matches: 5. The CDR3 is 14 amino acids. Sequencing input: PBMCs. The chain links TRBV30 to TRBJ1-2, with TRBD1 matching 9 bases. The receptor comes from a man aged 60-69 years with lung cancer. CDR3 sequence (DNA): TGTGCCTGGAGTGCGGGACAGGGATTTTATGGCTACACCTTC. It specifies CAWSAGQGFYGYTF.